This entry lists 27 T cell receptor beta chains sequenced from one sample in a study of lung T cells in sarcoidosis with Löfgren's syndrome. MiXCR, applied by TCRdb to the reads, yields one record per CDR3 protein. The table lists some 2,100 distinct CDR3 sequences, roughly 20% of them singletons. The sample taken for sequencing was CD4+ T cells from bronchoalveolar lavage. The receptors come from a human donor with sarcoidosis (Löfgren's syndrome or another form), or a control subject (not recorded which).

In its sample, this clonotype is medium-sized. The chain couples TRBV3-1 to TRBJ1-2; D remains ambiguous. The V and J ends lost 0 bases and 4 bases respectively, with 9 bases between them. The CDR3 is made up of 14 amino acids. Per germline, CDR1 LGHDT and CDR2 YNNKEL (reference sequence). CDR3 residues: CASSQEPEIYGYTF. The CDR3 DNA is TGTGCCAGCAGCCAAGAGCCGGAGATCTATGGCTACACCTTC.

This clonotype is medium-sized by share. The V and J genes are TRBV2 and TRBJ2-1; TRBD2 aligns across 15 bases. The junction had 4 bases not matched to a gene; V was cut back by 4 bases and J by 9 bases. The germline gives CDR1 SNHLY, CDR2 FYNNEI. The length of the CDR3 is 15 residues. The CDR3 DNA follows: TGTGCCAGCAGTGGGACTAGCGGGAGGGGGGGTGAGCAGTTCTTC. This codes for CASSGTSGRGGEQFF.

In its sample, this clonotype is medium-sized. Here the CDR3 DNA reads TGTGCCAGCTCACCGACGGCCGATGAAGCTTTCTTT. Translated, it gives CASSPTADEAFF. This rearrangement joins TRBV18 to TRBJ1-1; D unclear. The V end was cut by 3 bases, the J end by 7 bases, with 9 bases between. Germline CDR1 and CDR2: KGHSH and LQKENI. This CDR3 comprises 12 residues.

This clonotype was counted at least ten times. The CDR3 loop reads CASSRGAVTYEQYF. As DNA, the CDR3 is TGTGCCAGCTCAAGGGGAGCGGTAACTTACGAGCAGTACTTC. The rearrangement links TRBV18 to TRBJ2-7; D possibly matches TRBD1 or TRBD2 (5 bases each). V was trimmed by 5 bases and J by 4 bases, leaving 15 bases between them. The length of the CDR3 is 14 residues. Looked up from germline, CDR1 is KGHSH and CDR2 is LQKENI.

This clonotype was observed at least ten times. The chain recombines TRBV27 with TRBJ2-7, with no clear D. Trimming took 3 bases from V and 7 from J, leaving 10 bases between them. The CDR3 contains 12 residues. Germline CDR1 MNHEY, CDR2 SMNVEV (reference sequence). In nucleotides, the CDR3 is TGTGCCAGCAGTTTCTCCGGATCGGAGCAGTACTTC. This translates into CASSFSGSEQYF.

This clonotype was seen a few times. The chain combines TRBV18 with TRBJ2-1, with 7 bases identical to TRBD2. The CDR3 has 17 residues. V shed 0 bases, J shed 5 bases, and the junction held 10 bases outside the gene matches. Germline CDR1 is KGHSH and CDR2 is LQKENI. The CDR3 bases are TGTGCCAGCTCACCACCGGAGGCCGGCGGGGGTAACAATGAGCAGTTCTTC. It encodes CASSPPEAGGGNNEQFF.

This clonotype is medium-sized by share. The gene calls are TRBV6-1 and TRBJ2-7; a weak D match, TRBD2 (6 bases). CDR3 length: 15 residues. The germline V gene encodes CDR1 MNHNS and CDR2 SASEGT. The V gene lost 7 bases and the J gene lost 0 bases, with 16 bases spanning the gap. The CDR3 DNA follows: TGTGCCAGCATGGAGGGCCCCACCTCCTCCTACGAGCAGTACTTC. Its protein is CASMEGPTSSYEQYF.

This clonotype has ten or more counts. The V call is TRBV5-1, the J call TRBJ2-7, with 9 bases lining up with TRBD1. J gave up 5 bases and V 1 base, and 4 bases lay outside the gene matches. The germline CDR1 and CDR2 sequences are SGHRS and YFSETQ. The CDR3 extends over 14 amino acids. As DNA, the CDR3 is TGCGCCAGCAGCTTGCGGACAGGGGTCCACGAGCAGTACTTC. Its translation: CASSLRTGVHEQYF.

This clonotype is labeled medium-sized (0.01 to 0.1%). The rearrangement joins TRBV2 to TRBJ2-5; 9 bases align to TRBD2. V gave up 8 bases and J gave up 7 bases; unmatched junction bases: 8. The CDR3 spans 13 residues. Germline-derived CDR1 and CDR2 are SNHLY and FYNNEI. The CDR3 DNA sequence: TGTGCCAGCGGCCCGACTAGCGGAGGGACCCAGTACTTC. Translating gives CASGPTSGGTQYF.

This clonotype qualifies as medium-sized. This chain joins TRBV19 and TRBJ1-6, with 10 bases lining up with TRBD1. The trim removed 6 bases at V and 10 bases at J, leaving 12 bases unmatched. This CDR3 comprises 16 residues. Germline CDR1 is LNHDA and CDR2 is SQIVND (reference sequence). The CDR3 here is CASRKSGTGVGSPLHF. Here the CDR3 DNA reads TGTGCCAGTAGGAAATCTGGGACAGGGGTCGGGTCACCCCTCCACTTT.

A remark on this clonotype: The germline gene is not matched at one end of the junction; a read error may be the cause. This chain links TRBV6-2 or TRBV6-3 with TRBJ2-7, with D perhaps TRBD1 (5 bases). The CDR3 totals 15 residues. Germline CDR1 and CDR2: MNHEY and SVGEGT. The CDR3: CASSEPPREVYEQCF. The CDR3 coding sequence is TGTGCCAGCAGTGAACCCCCCAGGGAAGTCTACGAGCAGTGCTTC.

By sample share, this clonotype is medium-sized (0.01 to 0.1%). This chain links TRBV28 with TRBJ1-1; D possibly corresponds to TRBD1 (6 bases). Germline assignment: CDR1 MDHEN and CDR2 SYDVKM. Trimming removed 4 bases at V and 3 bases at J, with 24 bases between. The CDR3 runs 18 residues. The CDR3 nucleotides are TGTGCCAGCAGTTCCGGGACAAGGTTGGCGGATTCGTACACTGAAGCTTTCTTT. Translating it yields CASSSGTRLADSYTEAFF.

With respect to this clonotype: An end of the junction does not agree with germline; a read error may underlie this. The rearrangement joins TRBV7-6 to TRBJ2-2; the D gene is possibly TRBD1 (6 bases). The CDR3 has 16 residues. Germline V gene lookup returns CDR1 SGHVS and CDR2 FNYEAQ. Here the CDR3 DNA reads TGTGCCAGCAGCTTAGAAGCAGGGGCGAACATCGGGGAGTTGTTTTTT. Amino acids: CASSLEAGANIGELFF.

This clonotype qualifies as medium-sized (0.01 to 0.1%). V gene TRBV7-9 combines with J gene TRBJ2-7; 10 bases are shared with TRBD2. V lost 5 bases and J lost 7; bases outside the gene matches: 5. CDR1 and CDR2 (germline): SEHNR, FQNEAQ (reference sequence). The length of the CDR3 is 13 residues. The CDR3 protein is CASSITSGTEQYF. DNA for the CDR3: TGTGCCAGCAGCATAACTAGCGGGACGGAGCAGTACTTC.

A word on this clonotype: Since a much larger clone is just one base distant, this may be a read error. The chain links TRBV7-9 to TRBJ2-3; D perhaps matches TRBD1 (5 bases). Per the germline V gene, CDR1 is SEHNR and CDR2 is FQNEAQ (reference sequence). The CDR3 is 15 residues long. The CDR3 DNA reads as TGTGCCAGCAGCTCACCCTCGGACGGCACAGGTACGCAGTATTTT. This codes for CASSSPSDGTGTQYF.

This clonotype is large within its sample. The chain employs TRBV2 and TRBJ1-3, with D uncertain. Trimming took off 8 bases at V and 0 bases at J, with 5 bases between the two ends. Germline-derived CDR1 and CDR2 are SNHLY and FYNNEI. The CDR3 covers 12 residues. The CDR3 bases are TGTGCCAGCGGCTACTCTGGAAACACCATATATTTT. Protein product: CASGYSGNTIYF.

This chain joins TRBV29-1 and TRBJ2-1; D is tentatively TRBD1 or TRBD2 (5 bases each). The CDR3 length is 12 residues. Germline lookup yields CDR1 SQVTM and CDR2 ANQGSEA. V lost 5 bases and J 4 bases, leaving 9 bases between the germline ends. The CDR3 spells CSVLGAYNEQFF. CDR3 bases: TGCAGCGTTCTCGGGGCGTACAATGAGCAGTTCTTC.

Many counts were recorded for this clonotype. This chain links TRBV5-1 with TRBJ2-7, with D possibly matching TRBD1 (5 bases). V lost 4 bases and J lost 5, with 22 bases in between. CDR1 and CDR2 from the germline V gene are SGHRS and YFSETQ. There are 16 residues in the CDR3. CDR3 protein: CASSPQRWATEHEQYF. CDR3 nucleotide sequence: TGCGCCAGCAGCCCGCAACGCTGGGCGACAGAACACGAGCAGTACTTC.

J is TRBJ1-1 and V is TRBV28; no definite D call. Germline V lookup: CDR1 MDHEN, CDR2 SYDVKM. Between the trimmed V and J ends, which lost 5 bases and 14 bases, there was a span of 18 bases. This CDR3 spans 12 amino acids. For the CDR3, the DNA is TGTGCCAGCAGTACCTGGGGAGCTGAGGTCTTCTTT. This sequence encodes CASSTWGAEVFF. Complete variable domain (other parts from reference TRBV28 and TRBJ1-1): DVKVTQSSRYLVKRTGEKVFLECVQDMDHENMFWYRQDPGLGLRLIYFSYDVKMKEKGDIPEGYSVSREKKERFSLILESASTNQTSMYLCASSTWGAEVFFGQGTRLTVV.

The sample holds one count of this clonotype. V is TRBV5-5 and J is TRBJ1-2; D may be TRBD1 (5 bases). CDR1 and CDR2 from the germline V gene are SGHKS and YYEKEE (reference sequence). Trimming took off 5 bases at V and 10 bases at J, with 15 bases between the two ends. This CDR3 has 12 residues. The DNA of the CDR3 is TGTGCCAGCAGACAGGAAAACTATAACTACACCTTC. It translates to CASRQENYNYTF.

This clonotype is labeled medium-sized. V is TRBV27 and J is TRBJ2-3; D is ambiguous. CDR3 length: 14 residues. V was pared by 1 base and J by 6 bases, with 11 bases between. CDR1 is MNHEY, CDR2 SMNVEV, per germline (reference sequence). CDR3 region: CASSLYLLWDTQYF. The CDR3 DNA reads TGTGCCAGCAGTTTATATCTCCTATGGGATACGCAGTATTTT.

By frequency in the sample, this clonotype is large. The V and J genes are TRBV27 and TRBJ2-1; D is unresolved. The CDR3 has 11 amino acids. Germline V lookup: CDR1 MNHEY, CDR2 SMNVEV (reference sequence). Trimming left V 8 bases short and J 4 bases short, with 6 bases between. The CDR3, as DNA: TGTGCCAGCTCTACGTACAATGAGCAGTTCTTC. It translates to CASSTYNEQFF.

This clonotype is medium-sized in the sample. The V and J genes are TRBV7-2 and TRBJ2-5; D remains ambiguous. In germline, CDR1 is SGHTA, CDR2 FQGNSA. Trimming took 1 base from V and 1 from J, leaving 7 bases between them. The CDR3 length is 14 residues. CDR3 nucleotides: TGTGCCAGCAGCTTAGATCGAGCCCAAGAGACCCAGTACTTC. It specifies CASSLDRAQETQYF.

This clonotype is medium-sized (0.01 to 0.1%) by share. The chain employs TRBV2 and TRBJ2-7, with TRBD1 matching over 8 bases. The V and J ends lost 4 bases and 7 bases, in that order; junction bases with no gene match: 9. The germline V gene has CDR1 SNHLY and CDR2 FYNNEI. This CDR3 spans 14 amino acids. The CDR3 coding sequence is TGTGCCAGCAGTGGTACAGGGGGGACGGGAGAGCAGTACTTC. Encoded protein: CASSGTGGTGEQYF.

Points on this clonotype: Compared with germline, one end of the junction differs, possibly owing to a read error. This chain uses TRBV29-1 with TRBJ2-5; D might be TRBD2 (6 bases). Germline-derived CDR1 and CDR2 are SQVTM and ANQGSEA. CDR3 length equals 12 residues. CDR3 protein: CSVHMGGEAQYF. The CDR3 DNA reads TGTAGCGTCCACATGGGGGGAGAGGCCCAGTACTTC.

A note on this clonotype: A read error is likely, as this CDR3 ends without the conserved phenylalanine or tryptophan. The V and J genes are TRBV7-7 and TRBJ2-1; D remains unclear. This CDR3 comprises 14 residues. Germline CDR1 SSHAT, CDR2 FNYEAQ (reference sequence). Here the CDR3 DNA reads TGTGCTAGCAGCCTAATTGGGGTGGACAATGAGCAGTTCTAC. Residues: CASSLIGVDNEQFY.

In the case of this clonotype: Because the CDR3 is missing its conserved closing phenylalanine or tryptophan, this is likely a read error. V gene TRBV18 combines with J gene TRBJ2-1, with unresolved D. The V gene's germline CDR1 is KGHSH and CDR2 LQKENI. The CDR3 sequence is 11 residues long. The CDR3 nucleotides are TGTGCCGGCTCACCATCCACTGAGCAGTTCCTC. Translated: CAGSPSTEQFL.